Below are 30 T cell receptor beta chains sequenced from a single sample in a study of blood T cells in healthy people across ages. Together with a sample-barcoded 5' primer, a J-beta primer mix was included in a second PCR lasting about 7 to 11 cycles. TCRdb recomputed calls from the 5' RACE reads with MiXCR, one row per CDR3 protein. The sample lists around 2 million distinct CDR3 sequences, about 39% occurring once. Sequenced material: blood. The receptor set was obtained from a human donor in good health.

A note on this clonotype: The junction departs from germline at one end; a sequencing error may be responsible. CDR3 sequence: CASSITGLGEQYF. In DNA, the CDR3 is TGTGCTAGCAGCATCACAGGTCTAGGGGAGCAGTACTTC. The chain is built from TRBV7-7 and TRBJ2-4; possibly TRBD1 or TRBD2 for D (5 bases each). The CDR3 has 13 residues. Looked up from germline, CDR1 is SSHAT and CDR2 is FNYEAQ (reference sequence).

The V call is TRBV20-1, the J call TRBJ1-5; D gene ambiguous. V dropped 5 bases and J dropped 9 bases, with 11 bases sitting between them. Germline V gene data show CDR1 as DFQATT and CDR2 as SNEGSKA (reference sequence). The CDR3 loop spans 11 amino acids. The CDR3, as DNA: TGCAGTGCTGTCTATTTTTGGCCCCAGCATTTT. Translated, it gives CSAVYFWPQHF.

V is TRBV29-1 and J is TRBJ2-1; the match to TRBD2 covers 8 bases. Per the germline V gene, CDR1 is SQVTM and CDR2 is ANQGSEA. This CDR3 is built from 16 residues. Trimming cost V 1 base and J 0 bases; bases outside gene matches: 5. CDR3 bases: TGCAGCGTTGAAGCGGGGGGGTCGAGCTCCTACAATGAGCAGTTCTTC. It specifies CSVEAGGSSSYNEQFF.

The rearrangement uses TRBV11-1 and TRBJ2-4, with D hard to call. The J call may be faulty, since TRBJ2-7 better matches the DNA end. Germline V gene sequence: CDR1 SGHAT, CDR2 FQDESV (reference sequence). This CDR3 spans 14 amino acids. The CDR3 here is CASSLDVPRYEQYF. In DNA, the CDR3 is TGTGCCAGCAGTTTGGATGTCCCACGCTACGAGCAGTACTTC.

The V gene is TRBV20-1, the J gene TRBJ1-6, with TRBD1 as a possible D gene (6 bases). With 1 base removed from V and 9 bases from J, the gap between germline ends came to 13 bases. Germline CDR1 and CDR2: DFQATT and SNEGSKA (reference sequence). The CDR3 extends over 14 amino acids. The CDR3 coding sequence is TGCAGTGCTAGAGCGGAACAGGGAGGTTCACCCCTCCACTTT. It yields the protein CSARAEQGGSPLHF.

The chain recombines TRBV12-3 or TRBV12-4 with TRBJ2-7; 10 nucleotides agree with TRBD1. The V and J ends lost 5 bases and 3 bases, in that order; junction bases with no gene match: 16. The CDR3 has 18 amino acids. CDR3 residues: CASSDAGTGDELVYEQYF. In DNA form, the CDR3 reads TGTGCCAGCAGTGATGCCGGGACAGGGGACGAACTTGTCTACGAGCAGTACTTC.

This chain uses TRBV6-2 or TRBV6-3 with TRBJ2-1; D not certain. Trimming removed 2 bases from V and 5 bases from J, with 16 bases in between. The CDR3 totals 16 residues. In germline, CDR1 is MNHEY, CDR2 SVGEGT. CDR3 nucleotides: TGTGCCAGCAGTTACGGTCCAGCGTATTTCGACAATGAGCAGTTCTTC. This codes for CASSYGPAYFDNEQFF.

This clonotype was counted many times. This chain uses TRBV27 with TRBJ2-7, with D possibly being TRBD2 (5 bases). CDR3 length: 12 amino acids. Trimming removed 6 bases from V and 7 bases from J, with 13 bases in between. The germline V gene encodes CDR1 MNHEY and CDR2 SMNVEV (reference sequence). The CDR3 protein is CASSLTRGEQYF. In DNA form, the CDR3 reads TGTGCCAGCAGCCTTACGCGCGGGGAGCAGTACTTC.

V usage is TRBV7-9 and J usage is TRBJ2-6, with a possible D match to TRBD2 (6 bases). Looked up from germline, CDR1 is SEHNR and CDR2 is FQNEAQ (reference sequence). The length of the CDR3 is 14 residues. V lost 10 bases to trimming and J lost 0 bases, with 10 bases between them. DNA of the CDR3: TGTGCCACTGAGGAGGGCTCTGGGGCCAACGTCCTGACTTTC. Protein product: CATEEGSGANVLTF.

This clonotype was picked up one time. The rearrangement links TRBV20-1 to TRBJ1-2; D not resolved. The CDR3 runs to 11 residues. Between the trimmed V and J ends, which lost 0 bases and 8 bases, there was a span of 7 bases. The germline gives CDR1 DFQATT, CDR2 SNEGSKA (reference sequence). The CDR3 nucleotides read TGCAGTGCTAGAGAGGTTTCAGGCTACACCTTC. Translated, it gives CSAREVSGYTF.

This chain links TRBV10-3 with TRBJ1-5, with 10 nucleotides matching TRBD1. Germline lookup yields CDR1 ENHRY and CDR2 SYGVKD. There are 14 residues in the CDR3. Trimming removed 3 bases from V and 6 bases from J; junction bases left unmatched: 2. The CDR3 sequence: CAISEGTGAQPQHF. CDR3 nucleotides: TGTGCCATCAGTGAAGGGACAGGGGCTCAGCCCCAGCATTTT.

The J gene is TRBJ2-3, the V gene TRBV6-2 or TRBV6-3; 11 bases line up with TRBD2. Losses at the gene ends were 6 bases for V and 5 bases for J; bases not matched to a gene: 7. Germline CDR1 reads MNHEY; CDR2 reads SVGEGT. The CDR3 has 15 amino acids. The CDR3: CASRIGLAGLDTQYF. CDR3 bases: TGTGCCAGCAGAATCGGACTAGCGGGTCTAGATACGCAGTATTTT.

The table lists this clonotype with a few counts. The V call is TRBV5-1, the J call TRBJ1-1; 8 bases map to TRBD1. This CDR3 has 16 residues. Germline CDR1 SGHRS, CDR2 YFSETQ. V was clipped by 2 bases and J by 1 base; unmatched bases: 7. DNA of the CDR3: TGCGCCAGCAGCTTAGCCAGGGGGCCTTCGAACACTGAAGCTTTCTTT. Translating it yields CASSLARGPSNTEAFF.

CDR3 residues: CASSATGTGVQPQHF. In DNA form, the CDR3 reads TGTGCCAGCAGCGCTACCGGGACAGGGGTTCAGCCCCAGCATTTT. The chain is built from TRBV21-1 and TRBJ1-5; TRBD1, the D gene given by the table, was not confirmed from the DNA. TRBV21-1 is a pseudogene. The CDR3 is 15 residues long.

A few counts support this clonotype. The V call is TRBV7-2, the J call TRBJ2-5, with 14 bases lining up with TRBD2. The DNA end is more similar to TRBJ2-7, so the J call may be wrong. Germline-derived CDR1 and CDR2 are SGHTA and FQGNSA. The CDR3 is 16 residues long. CDR3 sequence (DNA): TGTGCCAGCAGCCCCGGACTAGCGGGGGGATCGGCCGAGCAGTACTTC. Residues: CASSPGLAGGSAEQYF.

J is TRBJ2-4 and V is TRBV28, with a tentative D call TRBD2 (6 bases). Trimming pared 4 bases from V and 13 bases from J, leaving 23 bases between. The CDR3 length is 15 residues. Per the germline V gene, CDR1 is MDHEN and CDR2 is SYDVKM. CDR3 sequence (DNA): TGTGCCAGCAGTTACCCGGGACTGGTACTACGGGAGCAGTACTTC. This encodes CASSYPGLVLREQYF.

As for this clonotype: The germline gene is not matched at one end of the junction; a read error may be the cause. This chain uses TRBV5-1 with TRBJ2-6; possibly TRBD1 for D (6 bases). CDR1 is SGHRS and CDR2 is YFSETQ in the germline V gene. The CDR3 is 18 residues long. CDR3: CASSLGYGQSSGANVRTF. The DNA for the CDR3 is TGCGCCAGCAGCCTAGGCTACGGACAGAGCTCTGGGGCCAACGTCCGGACTTTC.

V is TRBV9 and J is TRBJ1-1, with TRBD1 as a possible D gene (5 bases). This CDR3 contains 14 residues. Per the germline V gene, CDR1 is SGDLS and CDR2 is YYNGEE. The V gene lost 4 bases and the J gene lost 5 bases, with 15 bases spanning the gap. In DNA, the CDR3 is TGTGCCAGCAGCAGCCTCCTGGGGGGGACTGAAGCTTTCTTT. Its protein is CASSSLLGGTEAFF.

This clonotype has ten or more counts. The gene calls are TRBV9 and TRBJ1-2; D unresolved. Trimming cost V 0 bases and J 3 bases, with 3 bases left between them. Per germline, CDR1 SGDLS and CDR2 YYNGEE. The CDR3 is 12 amino acids. DNA for the CDR3: TGTGCCAGCAGCGTAGACGACTATGGCTACACCTTC. It specifies CASSVDDYGYTF.

The gene calls are TRBV30 and TRBJ2-7, with D tentatively TRBD2 (5 bases). The CDR3 covers 14 residues. The germline V gene encodes CDR1 GTSNPN and CDR2 SVGIG (reference sequence). V was cut by 2 bases and J by 3 bases, with 14 bases left in between. CDR3 sequence (DNA): TGTGCCTGGAGTAGCGGTCAGGAGCTCTACGAGCAGTACTTC. It translates to CAWSSGQELYEQYF.

This clonotype was detected a few times. One end of the junction is discordant with germline, which a read error may explain. This rearrangement joins TRBV20-1 to TRBJ1-2, with D perhaps TRBD1 (6 bases). This CDR3 region has 13 residues. Per germline, CDR1 DFQATT and CDR2 SNEGSKA (reference sequence). CDR3 DNA: TGCGGTGCTAGAGATGGACAGCCCTATGGCTACACCTTC. Its translation is CGARDGQPYGYTF.

The J gene is TRBJ2-1, the V gene TRBV2; D unresolved. CDR1 is SNHLY, CDR2 FYNNEI, per germline. V was trimmed by 6 bases and J by 11 bases, leaving 11 bases between them. The CDR3 sequence is 11 residues long. As DNA, the CDR3 is TGTGCCAGCAGGGCCGACACGCAGCAGTTCTTC. As protein: CASRADTQQFF.

V gene TRBV5-6 combines with J gene TRBJ2-4, with D perhaps assigned TRBD1 or TRBD2 (5 bases each). Germline loops: CDR1 SGHDT, CDR2 YYEEEE. The V and J ends lost 2 bases and 5 bases respectively, with 17 bases between them. The CDR3 has 16 residues. The CDR3 protein is CASSLYLGRQENIQYF. The CDR3 DNA is TGTGCCAGCAGCTTATACCTGGGACGGCAAGAAAACATTCAGTACTTC.

This clonotype was counted between two and nine times. The V and J genes are TRBV20-1 and TRBJ2-1, with D hard to call. Trimming removed 3 bases from V and 9 bases from J, with 9 bases in between. Per germline, CDR1 DFQATT and CDR2 SNEGSKA (reference sequence). The CDR3 has 11 amino acids. Here the CDR3 DNA reads TGCAGTGCTAGCCGGCAGATTGAGCAGTTCTTC. Translated, it gives CSASRQIEQFF.

CDR3 sequence: CASSLGGTGVSTEQFF. CDR3 DNA: TGTGCCAGCAGCTTAGGGGGGACAGGAGTTTCGACTGAGCAGTTCTTC. The genes are TRBV7-3 and TRBJ2-1; TRBD1 matches 8 bases. Germline CDR1 is SGHTA and CDR2 is FQGTGA. CDR3 size: 16 residues. V gave up 2 bases and J gave up 9 bases; unmatched junction bases: 12.

This clonotype was counted between two and nine times. The rearrangement joins TRBV4-1 to TRBJ2-3; possible D gene TRBD2, 5 bases. V lost 4 bases to trimming and J lost 2 bases, with 10 bases between them. The CDR3 loop spans 14 amino acids. The V gene's germline CDR1 is MGHRA and CDR2 YSYEKL. CDR3 nucleotides: TGCGCCAGCAGCCGAAAGGAGGACACAGATACGCAGTATTTT. Protein product: CASSRKEDTDTQYF.

The rearrangement joins TRBV20-1 to TRBJ1-1; D remains ambiguous. V dropped 4 bases and J dropped 3 bases, with 15 bases sitting between them. Germline CDR1 reads DFQATT; CDR2 reads SNEGSKA (reference sequence). The CDR3 runs to 14 residues. CDR3 sequence reads: CSAMVGPGDTEAFF. CDR3 DNA: TGCAGTGCTATGGTCGGACCCGGGGACACTGAAGCTTTCTTT.

This clonotype appeared a few times. The V gene is TRBV20-1, the J gene TRBJ2-7; D not resolved. The germline gives CDR1 DFQATT, CDR2 SNEGSKA (reference sequence). Trimming left V 3 bases short and J 1 base short, with 16 bases between. CDR3 length equals 15 residues. CDR3 DNA sequence: TGCAGTGCTAGGGAAAGAGGCCATTCATCCTACGAGCAGTACTTC. Translated, it gives CSARERGHSSYEQYF.

The chain has TRBV20-1 and TRBJ2-1, with D perhaps matching TRBD1 or TRBD2 (7 bases each). The DNA end is more similar to TRBJ2-7, so the J call may be wrong. CDR3 length: 15 residues. Germline CDR1 and CDR2: DFQATT and SNEGSKA (reference sequence). The CDR3 is CSASNQGGFYNEQYF. The CDR3 DNA is TGCAGTGCCTCAAACCAGGGGGGGTTTTACAATGAGCAGTACTTC.

This clonotype was seen a handful of times. The chain employs TRBV4-2 and TRBJ2-3; 7 bases are shared with TRBD1. There are 15 residues in the CDR3. J gave up 4 bases and V 3 bases, and 7 bases lay outside the gene matches. Germline values: CDR1 LGHNA, CDR2 YNFKEQ. The CDR3 spells CASSHLTGVADTQYF. The CDR3 coding sequence is TGTGCCAGCAGCCACCTAACAGGGGTCGCAGATACGCAGTATTTT.